One sample yielded the 16 T cell receptor beta chains listed below, sequenced in a study of cytomegalovirus exposure and HLA in healthy donors. Some clones are missing from TCRdb's copy, which holds only in-frame ones; the method was immunoSEQ multiplex PCR. This table holds about 120,000 clones, 70% to 90% found once. The sequenced sample consisted of PBMCs. The receptors shown here come from a woman in her 30s in good health and CMV-seronegative.

This clone was seen a handful of times. The chain carries TRBV14 and TRBJ1-1, with D possibly matching TRBD1 (6 bases). V gave up 1 base and J gave up 8 bases, with 11 bases separating them. The CDR3 consists of 13 residues. Germline-derived CDR1 and CDR2 are SGHDN and FVKESK. CDR3 loop: CASSQVDRGEAFF. The CDR3 DNA reads TGTGCCAGCAGCCAAGTTGATAGGGGGGAAGCTTTCTTT.

J is TRBJ2-7 and V is TRBV2; 9 bases agree with TRBD2. Trimming took 0 bases from V and 3 from J; bases not matched to a gene: 15. The CDR3 is 19 amino acids. The germline V gene encodes CDR1 SNHLY and CDR2 FYNNEI. Written as DNA, the CDR3 is TGTGCCAGCAGTGAAGCATTCGGGACCAGCGGGGGGTCTATCTACGAGCAGTACTTC. Translated, it gives CASSEAFGTSGGSIYEQYF.

The rearrangement joins TRBV6-5 to TRBJ2-5; D not resolved. Trimming shortened V by 0 bases and J by 4 bases, and 3 bases separated the two germline ends. The CDR3 spans 12 residues. Looked up from germline, CDR1 is MNHEY and CDR2 is SVGAGI. Written as DNA, the CDR3 is TGTGCCAGCAGTTACTCCGGAGAGACCCAGTACTTC. Its translation: CASSYSGETQYF.

The chain links TRBV7-6 to TRBJ2-6; no clear D gene. The germline CDR1 and CDR2 sequences are SGHVS and FNYEAQ. V lost 5 bases and J 1 base, leaving 12 bases between the germline ends. This CDR3 has 16 residues. The CDR3 region is CASSPRSLSGANVLTF. CDR3 in DNA: TGTGCCAGCAGCCCTAGATCTCTATCTGGGGCCAACGTCCTGACTTTC.

This clone appeared a single time. DNA for the CDR3: TGTGCCAGCAGTGAAACCGATGCGCTCTCTGGAAACACCATATATTTT. It codes for CASSETDALSGNTIYF. V is TRBV2 and J is TRBJ1-3; D is unclear. The CDR3 length is 16 residues. The V gene's germline CDR1 is SNHLY and CDR2 FYNNEI. V gave up 2 bases and J gave up 0 bases, with 11 bases separating them.

The chain joins TRBV7-9 to TRBJ1-6, with D tentatively TRBD1 (6 bases). Per the germline V gene, CDR1 is SEHNR and CDR2 is FQNEAQ (reference sequence). The CDR3 loop spans 16 amino acids. Trimming took 5 bases from V and 7 from J, leaving 18 bases between them. The CDR3 region is CASSPFRTVENSPLHF. In DNA form, the CDR3 reads TGTGCCAGCAGCCCCTTTAGGACAGTGGAGAATTCACCCCTCCACTTT. The variable domain in full, completed from reference TRBV7-9 and TRBJ1-6, reads DTGVSQNPRHKITKRGQNVTFRCDPISEHNRLYWYRQTLGQGPEFLTYFQNEAQLEKSRLLSDRFSAERPKGSFSTLEIQRTEQGDSAMYLCASSPFRTVENSPLHFGNGTRLTVT.

The chain recombines TRBV19 with TRBJ1-3, with D perhaps TRBD1 (6 bases). Trimming took 6 bases from V and 2 from J, leaving 26 bases between them. The CDR3 loop spans 19 amino acids. Germline CDR1 is LNHDA and CDR2 is SQIVND (reference sequence). CDR3 loop: CASSLRGRRLRKPGNTIYF. CDR3 DNA sequence: TGTGCCAGTAGCCTCAGGGGAAGGAGGTTAAGGAAGCCTGGAAACACCATATATTTT.

The chain carries TRBV9 and TRBJ2-6; the match to TRBD2 covers 7 bases. The CDR3 sequence is 20 residues long. Germline values: CDR1 SGDLS, CDR2 YYNGEE. The V segment lost 0 bases and the J segment 4 bases; nucleotides outside the gene matches: 16. The CDR3 nucleotides read TGTGCCAGCAGCGTAGACCCCCCCATAGCGGGTGGATGGGGGGCCAACGTCCTGACTTTC. It is translated as CASSVDPPIAGGWGANVLTF.

The count of this clone is one. The J gene is TRBJ2-2, the V gene TRBV5-4; a possible D gene is TRBD1 (5 bases). The CDR3 totals 16 residues. Trimming removed 0 bases at V and 7 bases at J, with 16 bases between. Germline CDR1 and CDR2: SGHNT and YYREEE (reference sequence). CDR3 amino acids: CASSLVGLAGFGELFF. CDR3 bases: TGTGCCAGCAGCTTGGTGGGCCTGGCAGGGTTCGGGGAGCTGTTTTTT.

The rearrangement joins TRBV27 to TRBJ1-2; TRBD1 is a possible D gene (5 bases). CDR1 is MNHEY and CDR2 is SMNVEV in the germline V gene (reference sequence). V lost 3 bases and J 5 bases, leaving 13 bases between the germline ends. The CDR3 runs 14 residues. In DNA, the CDR3 is TGTGCCAGCAGTTTCGCAGGGCCCAGTTATGGCTACACCTTC. The encoded protein is CASSFAGPSYGYTF.

The J gene is TRBJ2-3, the V gene TRBV7-2, with a tentative D call TRBD1 (7 bases). The CDR3 loop spans 17 amino acids. From germline, CDR1 is SGHTA and CDR2 FQGNSA. Trimming left V 1 base short and J 8 bases short, with 22 bases between. CDR3 loop: CASSLVAGGRNLGTQYF. The DNA of the CDR3 is TGTGCCAGCAGCTTAGTAGCAGGGGGGCGGAATTTAGGTACGCAGTATTTT.

V is TRBV7-8 and J is TRBJ1-4; 11 bases match TRBD1. V gave up 5 bases and J gave up 6 bases; unmatched junction bases: 11. Germline V gene sequence: CDR1 SGHVS, CDR2 FQNEAQ. The CDR3 loop spans 17 amino acids. This chain's CDR3 is CASSPFTGQGAYEKLFF. DNA for the CDR3: TGTGCCAGCAGCCCATTCACCGGACAGGGGGCGTATGAAAAACTGTTTTTT.

The V and J genes are TRBV2 and TRBJ2-4; 7 bases align to TRBD2. V lost 1 base, J lost 7 bases, and 4 bases stayed unmatched. This CDR3 contains 14 residues. Looked up from germline, CDR1 is SNHLY and CDR2 is FYNNEI. CDR3 residues: CASSEVVGGNIQYF. The CDR3 DNA reads as TGTGCCAGCAGTGAAGTAGTCGGGGGGAACATTCAGTACTTC.

The chain employs TRBV11-2 and TRBJ2-1, with 9 bases identical to TRBD2. The CDR3 loop spans 15 amino acids. V trimming: 6 bases; J trimming: 4 bases; junction bases outside the gene matches: 7. CDR1 and CDR2 from the germline V gene are SGHAT and FQNNGV. CDR3 residues: CASSVRGGAYNEQFF. CDR3 sequence (DNA): TGTGCCAGCAGTGTTCGCGGGGGGGCGTACAATGAGCAGTTCTTC.

This clone was detected ten times or more. V gene TRBV28 combines with J gene TRBJ2-7; 9 bases match TRBD2. CDR3 length: 17 residues. The J segment lost 4 bases and the V segment lost 2 bases, leaving 12 bases of the junction unmatched. Germline V CDR1 and CDR2: MDHEN, SYDVKM. The CDR3 is CASSLGSGGQIGYEQYF. DNA of the CDR3: TGTGCCAGCAGTTTAGGTAGCGGGGGTCAAATCGGATACGAGCAGTACTTC.

In nucleotides, the CDR3 is TGCGCCAGCAGCCAAGATAGAGGGCCCGAAGAGACCCAGTACTTC. Translated: CASSQDRGPEETQYF. V gene TRBV4-3 combines with J gene TRBJ2-5; D possibly corresponds to TRBD2 (5 bases). The germline V gene has CDR1 LGHNA and CDR2 YSLEER. The CDR3 has 15 amino acids. V was shortened by 0 bases and J by 3 bases, with 11 bases between the two germline ends.